Listed here are 20 T cell receptor beta chains from one sample, sequenced in a study of cytomegalovirus exposure and HLA in healthy donors. The PCR made use of 60 Vbeta and 13 Jbeta primers. Some clones are missing from TCRdb's copy, which holds only in-frame ones; the method was immunoSEQ multiplex PCR. The sample includes around 130,000 clones, 65% to 90% of them seen just once. Sequenced: PBMCs. The receptors originated from a girl between 2 and 10 years old in good health and CMV-seronegative.

This clone was recorded once. This chain connects TRBV6-1 to TRBJ1-1; D might be TRBD1 (5 bases). There are 14 residues in the CDR3. Trimming shortened V by 3 bases and J by 5 bases, and 13 bases separated the two germline ends. CDR1 and CDR2 from the germline V gene are MNHNS and SASEGT. CDR3 sequence: CASSDAGWETEAFF. DNA of the CDR3: TGTGCCAGCAGTGACGCAGGGTGGGAAACTGAAGCTTTCTTT.

This clone was found a few times. The rearrangement links TRBV6-5 to TRBJ2-1; TRBD1 might be the D (5 bases). V gave up 2 bases and J gave up 0 bases, with 5 bases separating them. The germline CDR1 and CDR2 sequences are MNHEY and SVGAGI. The CDR3 has 14 residues. CDR3 residues: CASSYDSSYNEQFF. Here the CDR3 DNA reads TGTGCCAGCAGTTACGACAGCTCCTACAATGAGCAGTTCTTC.

The rearrangement uses TRBV7-6 and TRBJ2-1, with 8 bases identical to TRBD1. Trimming cost V 5 bases and J 1 base; bases outside gene matches: 4. From germline, CDR1 is SGHVS and CDR2 FNYEAQ. This CDR3 is built from 15 residues. In DNA, the CDR3 is TGTGCCAGCAGCCCACAGGGGGGTTCCTACAATGAGCAGTTCTTC. Translating it yields CASSPQGGSYNEQFF.

V is TRBV4-3 and J is TRBJ1-1, with 7 nucleotides matching TRBD1. V shed 7 bases, J shed 3 bases, and the junction held 11 bases outside the gene matches. The CDR3 consists of 15 residues. The V gene's germline CDR1 is LGHNA and CDR2 YSLEER. The DNA of the CDR3 is TGCGCCAGCACACGGGGAGACAGGGCGGACACTGAAGCTTTCTTT. Its translation is CASTRGDRADTEAFF.

This chain links TRBV27 with TRBJ2-3, with D possibly matching TRBD1 (5 bases). CDR3 length: 14 amino acids. CDR1 and CDR2 (germline): MNHEY, SMNVEV (reference sequence). V lost 2 bases, J lost 3 bases, and 9 bases lay in between. The CDR3 spells CASSLGHNTDTQYF. In DNA form, the CDR3 reads TGTGCCAGCAGTTTAGGACACAATACAGATACGCAGTATTTT.

This clone was observed a handful of times. The J gene is TRBJ2-1, the V gene TRBV30; perhaps TRBD2 as D (6 bases). CDR1 and CDR2 from the germline V gene are GTSNPN and SVGIG (reference sequence). V was pared by 0 bases and J by 10 bases, with 13 bases between. The CDR3 loop spans 13 amino acids. CDR3: CAWSVLGGGEQFF. CDR3 coding DNA: TGTGCCTGGAGTGTATTGGGGGGTGGCGAGCAGTTCTTC.

For this clone: The sample has other DNA sequences that encode this CDR3 too. Here the CDR3 reads CASSFGAGNRAQETQYF. As DNA, the CDR3 is TGCGCCAGCAGCTTTGGAGCAGGCAACAGGGCTCAAGAGACCCAGTACTTC. The rearrangement links TRBV5-1 to TRBJ2-5; possible D gene TRBD1, 6 bases. The germline gives CDR1 SGHRS, CDR2 YFSETQ. The V end lost 2 bases, the J end lost 2 bases, and 19 bases lay between the germline ends. The CDR3 has 17 amino acids.

This clone was counted a single time. This chain links TRBV7-7 with TRBJ2-1; 10 nucleotides align to TRBD2. CDR1 is SSHAT, CDR2 FNYEAQ, per germline (reference sequence). The trim removed 1 base at V and 8 bases at J, leaving 5 bases unmatched. This CDR3 is built from 15 residues. The CDR3 reads CASSLVLAGTDEQFF. The DNA of the CDR3 is TGTGCCAGCAGCTTAGTACTAGCGGGAACAGATGAGCAGTTCTTC.

The J gene is TRBJ2-5, the V gene TRBV18; D perhaps matches TRBD1 (6 bases). V lost 4 bases to trimming and J lost 5 bases, with 17 bases between them. This CDR3 has 15 amino acids. CDR1 KGHSH and CDR2 LQKENI come from the germline V gene. CDR3 amino acids: CASSRQQGAGETQYF. CDR3 bases: TGTGCCAGCTCACGCCAACAGGGTGCGGGTGAGACCCAGTACTTC.

Comments on this clone: Mismatch with germline at one junction end may stem from a read error. The J gene is TRBJ2-3, the V gene TRBV7-7; TRBD1 is a possible D gene (6 bases). Germline-derived CDR1 and CDR2 are SSHAT and FNYEAQ (reference sequence). The CDR3 extends over 14 amino acids. For the CDR3, the DNA is TGTGCTAGCAGCGGATCCGGGACAACAGATACGCAGTATTTT. Encoded protein: CASSGSGTTDTQYF.

The chain couples TRBV19 to TRBJ1-5, with D maybe TRBD1 (5 bases). Trimming took off 5 bases at V and 4 bases at J, with 15 bases between the two ends. Per the germline V gene, CDR1 is LNHDA and CDR2 is SQIVND (reference sequence). The CDR3 length is 15 residues. The CDR3 DNA reads as TGTGCCAGTAGTGCGACAGCTTCCTCTAATCAGCCCCAGCATTTT. The encoded protein is CASSATASSNQPQHF.

This chain joins TRBV6-5 and TRBJ2-2, with a tentative D call TRBD2 (7 bases). This CDR3 is built from 13 residues. Germline V lookup: CDR1 MNHEY, CDR2 SVGAGI. V was shortened by 11 bases and J by 6 bases, with 16 bases between the two germline ends. The CDR3 reads CAGGASAAGELFF. DNA for the CDR3: TGTGCCGGGGGGGCTAGCGCTGCCGGGGAGCTGTTTTTT.

This chain joins TRBV5-1 and TRBJ1-3; D possibly corresponds to TRBD1 (5 bases). This CDR3 is built from 14 residues. Germline V lookup: CDR1 SGHRS, CDR2 YFSETQ. The V end was cut by 4 bases, the J end by 7 bases, with 15 bases between. The CDR3 spells CASSAQGGRNTIYF. The CDR3 DNA follows: TGCGCCAGCAGCGCTCAGGGAGGCAGGAACACCATATATTTT.

This chain's CDR3 is CASSYSRLAHEQYF. CDR3 coding DNA: TGTGCCAGCAGTTACTCGAGACTAGCGCACGAGCAGTACTTC. The chain carries TRBV6-5 and TRBJ2-7; the match to TRBD2 covers 8 bases. The CDR3 sequence is 14 residues long. Germline V gives CDR1 MNHEY, CDR2 SVGAGI. The trim removed 0 bases at V and 5 bases at J, leaving 3 bases unmatched.

In DNA, the CDR3 is TGCGCCAGCAGTCAATCTATACCGACAGGGTCCTACGAGCAGTACTTC. This codes for CASSQSIPTGSYEQYF. The V call is TRBV23-1, the J call TRBJ2-7, with 7 bases fitting TRBD1. TRBV23-1 counts as an open reading frame of uncertain function. There are 16 residues in the CDR3. Unmatched junction bases numbered 6, after V lost 0 bases and J lost 1 base.

This clone was counted once. DNA for the CDR3: TGTGCCAGCAGTTTGAACGGGAGAGGGGATGAAAAACTGTTTTTT. Encoded protein: CASSLNGRGDEKLFF. The chain carries TRBV27 and TRBJ1-4; possibly TRBD1 for D (5 bases). Trimming left V 3 bases short and J 6 bases short, with 14 bases between. This CDR3 is built from 15 residues. The germline V gene has CDR1 MNHEY and CDR2 SMNVEV (reference sequence).

The J gene is TRBJ1-2, the V gene TRBV7-2, with D tentatively TRBD1 (5 bases). V was clipped by 5 bases and J by 6 bases, with 16 bases between them. This CDR3 has 14 residues. The germline V gene encodes CDR1 SGHTA and CDR2 FQGNSA. DNA of the CDR3: TGTGCCAGCAGCGCGCGGTCAGGGTTGCATGGCTACACCTTC. It translates to CASSARSGLHGYTF.

V and J are TRBV2 and TRBJ1-4; D is ambiguous. Germline assignment: CDR1 SNHLY and CDR2 FYNNEI. V gave up 1 base and J gave up 0 bases, with 6 bases separating them. The CDR3 loop spans 15 amino acids. CDR3 sequence: CASSEGSSTNEKLFF. As DNA, the CDR3 is TGTGCCAGCAGTGAAGGGAGCTCAACTAATGAAAAACTGTTTTTT.

Note on this clone: The sample carries other DNA sequences with the same CDR3. The chain has TRBV9 and TRBJ2-3; 10 nucleotides agree with TRBD2. After removal of 2 bases from V and 3 bases from J, the junction contained 3 bases not matched to a gene. The length of the CDR3 is 15 residues. Germline CDR1 reads SGDLS; CDR2 reads YYNGEE. The CDR3 nucleotides are TGTGCCAGCAGCGTCAGCGGGAGGGCAACAGATACGCAGTATTTT. Translation gives CASSVSGRATDTQYF.

The chain combines TRBV27 with TRBJ1-5; D might be TRBD1 (6 bases). The CDR3 covers 15 residues. Trimming cost V 0 bases and J 1 base, with 7 bases left between them. Germline CDR1 reads MNHEY; CDR2 reads SMNVEV (reference sequence). CDR3 residues: CASSLSQGSNQPQHF. CDR3 sequence (DNA): TGTGCCAGCAGTTTATCCCAGGGGAGCAATCAGCCCCAGCATTTT.